These T cell receptor beta chains were read from a single sample in a study of cytomegalovirus exposure and HLA in healthy donors. Generated by immunoSEQ multiplex PCR, the TCRdb table keeps only in-frame clones and is missing some. The table lists more than 95,000 clones, more than 65% of them singletons. Sequencing was done on a sample of PBMCs. The receptors come from a woman between 18 and 29 years old in good health and CMV-seropositive. CDR3s include the opening cysteine and the closing phenylalanine or tryptophan. A D gene is named only where the DNA matches it firmly. A row's size may be missing; if present it is once, few, many or a size class.

d_call clone_size j_call v_call cdr3_aa cdr3_nt
- - TRBJ1-3 TRBV11-1 CASSSDGGSGNTIYF TGTGCCAGCAGCTCCGACGGGGGCTCTGGAAACACCATATATTTT
TRBD2 few TRBJ2-1 TRBV11-3 CASSLAGGPYNEQFF TGTGCCAGCAGCTTAGCGGGAGGGCCCTACAATGAGCAGTTCTTC
- few TRBJ2-1 TRBV6-1 CASRASGSPYNEQFF TGTGCCAGCAGAGCCTCCGGGAGCCCCTACAATGAGCAGTTCTTC
TRBD1 - TRBJ1-1 TRBV19 CASRSGQGGVNTEAFF TGTGCCAGTAGAAGTGGACAGGGCGGGGTGAACACTGAAGCTTTCTTT
TRBD2 - TRBJ2-3 TRBV6-1 CASSVAGGRTDTQYF TGTGCCAGCAGTGTAGCGGGGGGTAGGACAGATACGCAGTATTTT
- - TRBJ1-3 TRBV7-3 CASSPYPTATSGNTIYF TGTGCCAGCAGCCCATACCCTACAGCAACCTCTGGAAACACCATATATTTT
- - TRBJ1-2 TRBV29-1 CSGQENTNYGYTF TGCAGCGGACAGGAAAACACTAACTATGGCTACACCTTC
TRBD1 - TRBJ2-1 TRBV27 CASSPLPRQGISNEQFF TGTGCCAGCAGTCCTCTCCCCCGACAGGGGATTAGTAATGAGCAGTTCTTC
- - TRBJ2-3 TRBV27 CASSSDYTDTQYF TGTGCCAGCAGTTCAGACTACACAGATACGCAGTATTTT
- - TRBJ1-5 TRBV7-9 CASSFIGSGDQPQHF TGTGCCAGCAGCTTTATCGGGTCGGGAGATCAGCCCCAGCATTTT
- - TRBJ2-7 TRBV27 CASSWGVQNEQYF TGTGCCAGCAGCTGGGGGGTGCAAAACGAGCAGTACTTC
TRBD1 once TRBJ1-4 TRBV13 CASSHRQGNEKLFF TGTGCCAGCAGCCACCGACAGGGGAATGAAAAACTGTTTTTT
TRBD1 - TRBJ1-2 TRBV29-1 CSVFGTDYGYTF TGCAGCGTTTTCGGGACAGACTATGGCTACACCTTC
- - TRBJ1-6 TRBV6-5 CASRGGQLHYSPLHF TGTGCCAGCCGGGGCGGACAGCTTCATTATTCACCCCTCCACTTT
- - TRBJ2-7 TRBV27 CASSLLSGYEQYF TGTGCCAGCAGTTTACTTAGCGGCTACGAGCAGTACTTC
TRBD2 - TRBJ2-1 TRBV7-3 CASSSETGTTYNEQFF TGTGCCAGCAGCTCAGAGACCGGGACTACCTACAATGAGCAGTTCTTC